A single sample gave rise to the 30 T cell receptor beta chains below, sequenced in a study of Graves' ophthalmopathy and Graves' hyperthyroidism. TCR beta CDR3 regions were amplified from RNA transcripts. First-round RT-PCR with HTBI primers preceded a second-round multiplex PCR. TCRdb used MiXCR to reprocess the multiplex PCR reads, holding one entry per CDR3 protein. Here the sample spans 300,000 to 400,000 distinct CDR3 sequences, roughly 16% being singletons. The sequenced sample consisted of peripheral blood. The receptors derive from an adult man with Graves' ophthalmopathy.

The J gene is TRBJ1-1, the V gene TRBV28; possibly TRBD1 for D (6 bases). V shed 2 bases and J shed 0 bases, with 13 bases lying between them. Germline assignment: CDR1 MDHEN and CDR2 SYDVKM. CDR3 length: 16 amino acids. CDR3 bases: TGTGCCAGCAGTTTAGGGGGGGCGATAATGAACACTGAAGCTTTCTTT. Translated, it gives CASSLGGAIMNTEAFF. The full variable domain, rest sourced from reference TRBV28 and TRBJ1-1, is DVKVTQSSRYLVKRTGEKVFLECVQDMDHENMFWYRQDPGLGLRLIYFSYDVKMKEKGDIPEGYSVSREKKERFSLILESASTNQTSMYLCASSLGGAIMNTEAFFGQGTRLTVV.

This clonotype showed up many times. The J gene is TRBJ2-7, the V gene TRBV4-1; TRBD2 is a possible D gene (6 bases). V was cut by 1 base and J by 0 bases, with 13 bases left in between. The V gene's germline CDR1 is MGHRA and CDR2 YSYEKL. The CDR3 consists of 16 residues. The DNA of the CDR3 is TGCGCCAGCAGCCAAGGACCGGTGGGGGGCTCCTACGAGCAGTACTTC. This codes for CASSQGPVGGSYEQYF.

This clonotype has ten or more counts. The V gene is TRBV6-2 or TRBV6-3, the J gene TRBJ1-1; perhaps TRBD1 as D (5 bases). The CDR3 extends over 15 amino acids. CDR1 MNHEY and CDR2 SVGEGT come from the germline V gene. Trimming removed 6 bases at V and 0 bases at J, with 14 bases between. As DNA, the CDR3 is TGTGCCAGCAGATCGACAGCCGTTCTGAACACTGAAGCTTTCTTT. Translation gives CASRSTAVLNTEAFF.

This clonotype was picked up many times. V gene TRBV20-1 combines with J gene TRBJ2-5, with a possible D match to TRBD2 (6 bases). CDR1 and CDR2 (germline): DFQATT, SNEGSKA (reference sequence). The CDR3 runs 13 residues. The V and J ends lost 5 bases and 1 base respectively, with 11 bases between them. CDR3 region: CSAYGTSQETQYF. The CDR3 DNA follows: TGCAGTGCTTACGGGACTTCCCAAGAGACCCAGTACTTC.

This clonotype was seen ten or more times. This rearrangement joins TRBV5-1 to TRBJ2-7; possibly TRBD1 or TRBD2 for D (5 bases each). The CDR3 loop spans 15 amino acids. Trimming took off 4 bases at V and 0 bases at J, with 14 bases between the two ends. CDR1 SGHRS and CDR2 YFSETQ come from the germline V gene. DNA for the CDR3: TGCGCCAGCAGCCGGGACCTAAGGTCCTCCTACGAGCAGTACTTC. Protein sequence: CASSRDLRSSYEQYF.

The chain joins TRBV12-3 or TRBV12-4 to TRBJ2-2; D may correspond to TRBD1 or TRBD2 (6 bases each). Trimming left V 4 bases short and J 2 bases short, with 20 bases between. This CDR3 is 18 amino acids long. The CDR3 bases are TGTGCCAGCAGTTACCGTGGTGGCCGGGGGACAAACACCGGGGAGCTGTTTTTT. Its protein product is CASSYRGGRGTNTGELFF.

The table lists this clonotype with many counts. The V and J genes are TRBV5-6 and TRBJ1-2; D unclear. V lost 0 bases to trimming and J lost 6 bases, with 9 bases between them. This CDR3 has 13 residues. Germline CDR1 reads SGHDT; CDR2 reads YYEEEE. The CDR3 nucleotides read TGTGCCAGCAGCTTGGTCGGCACCCATGGCTACACCTTC. Translation: CASSLVGTHGYTF.

This clonotype showed up many times. CDR3: CASSLVRPPFSNQPQHF. DNA of the CDR3: TGTGCCAGCAGCTTAGTTAGGCCCCCCTTTAGCAATCAGCCCCAGCATTTT. The chain links TRBV7-8 to TRBJ1-5; unclear D gene. Germline V gene sequence: CDR1 SGHVS, CDR2 FQNEAQ. The V gene lost 1 base and the J gene lost 0 bases, with 13 bases spanning the gap. There are 17 residues in the CDR3.

In this sample, this clonotype turned up many times. V gene TRBV7-8 combines with J gene TRBJ2-7, with unresolved D. V was shortened by 1 base and J by 2 bases, with 9 bases between the two germline ends. This CDR3 region has 14 residues. Germline V gene lookup returns CDR1 SGHVS and CDR2 FQNEAQ. The chain's CDR3 is CASSLGPAPYEQYF. The CDR3 DNA follows: TGTGCCAGCAGCTTAGGGCCTGCTCCCTACGAGCAGTACTTC.

This clonotype has at least ten counts. The chain employs TRBV6-5 and TRBJ2-5, with 10 positions matching TRBD2. Germline V gives CDR1 MNHEY, CDR2 SVGAGI. This CDR3 has 16 residues. With V trimmed by 2 bases and J by 1 base, 4 bases remained unmatched. The CDR3 spells CASSYRTSGSQETQYF. As DNA, the CDR3 is TGTGCCAGCAGTTACCGGACTAGCGGTTCCCAAGAGACCCAGTACTTC.

This clonotype appeared many times. The chain joins TRBV11-3 to TRBJ1-1, with TRBD1 as a possible D gene (6 bases). The CDR3 is 17 residues long. The V end lost 5 bases, the J end lost 0 bases, and 19 bases lay between the germline ends. Looked up from germline, CDR1 is SGHNT and CDR2 is YENEEA. CDR3 sequence (DNA): TGTGCCAGCAGCGGGACACGGGTTGGAGTCGTGAACACTGAAGCTTTCTTT. Its translation is CASSGTRVGVVNTEAFF.

This clonotype occurred many times. The chain uses TRBV18 and TRBJ2-5, with D possibly being TRBD2 (7 bases). The germline gives CDR1 KGHSH, CDR2 LQKENI. Trimming left V 3 bases short and J 4 bases short, with 12 bases between. This CDR3 has 14 amino acids. The CDR3 nucleotides are TGTGCCAGCTCACCGGGACTACAGGGAGAGACCCAGTACTTC. Residues: CASSPGLQGETQYF.

This clonotype was found many times. V gene TRBV24-1 combines with J gene TRBJ2-3; 7 nucleotides match TRBD2. Germline V gene sequence: CDR1 KGHDR, CDR2 SFDVKD. With 2 bases clipped from V and 4 bases from J, the junction kept 5 bases outside the gene matches. CDR3 size: 15 residues. Here the CDR3 reads CATSDSGGTPDTQYF. The CDR3 DNA follows: TGTGCCACCAGTGATTCGGGGGGTACTCCAGATACGCAGTATTTT.

There are many counts of this clonotype. V usage is TRBV27 and J usage is TRBJ2-5; 8 bases agree with TRBD1. J lost 5 bases, V lost 4 bases, and 6 bases had no gene match. The CDR3 is 14 amino acids. Per the germline V gene, CDR1 is MNHEY and CDR2 is SMNVEV (reference sequence). CDR3 DNA sequence: TGTGCCAGCAGTTCACTGGACAGGGTCGAGACCCAGTACTTC. Residues: CASSSLDRVETQYF.

This clonotype was seen repeatedly, ten times or more. The chain uses TRBV4-1 and TRBJ2-7; either TRBD1 or TRBD2 may supply D (6 bases each). V gave up 0 bases and J gave up 7 bases, with 22 bases separating them. The CDR3 covers 17 residues. Germline V CDR1 and CDR2: MGHRA, YSYEKL. CDR3 bases: TGCGCCAGCAGCCAAGATGGGGGCAGGGGACTCCTACGGGAGCAGTACTTC. The encoded protein is CASSQDGGRGLLREQYF.

At least ten counts were recorded for this clonotype. The rearrangement joins TRBV6-5 to TRBJ1-1, with 9 bases that match TRBD1. The ends lost 7 bases at V and 4 bases at J; junction bases unmatched: 7. Germline-derived CDR1 and CDR2 are MNHEY and SVGAGI. CDR3 length equals 14 residues. The CDR3 here is CASTIDRGGTEAFF. DNA of the CDR3: TGTGCCAGCACCATAGACAGGGGGGGCACTGAAGCTTTCTTT.

At least ten counts were recorded for this clonotype. The chain recombines TRBV7-3 with TRBJ1-3; D is perhaps TRBD1 (5 bases). Between the trimmed V and J ends, which lost 5 bases and 0 bases, there was a span of 11 bases. This CDR3 contains 15 residues. Germline values: CDR1 SGHTA, CDR2 FQGTGA. CDR3 amino acids: CASSRDGNSGNTIYF. The CDR3, as DNA: TGTGCCAGCAGCCGGGACGGCAACTCTGGAAACACCATATATTTT.

This clonotype was seen at least ten times. The V and J genes are TRBV20-1 and TRBJ1-5; 8 bases are a match to TRBD1. J was trimmed by 0 bases and V by 2 bases; bases with no gene match: 6. This CDR3 has 16 residues. Germline assignment: CDR1 DFQATT and CDR2 SNEGSKA (reference sequence). The CDR3 loop reads CSARKQGGTSNQPQHF. CDR3 nucleotide sequence: TGCAGTGCTAGAAAACAGGGGGGTACTAGCAATCAGCCCCAGCATTTT.

The CDR3 reads CASSLIGQGSYEQYF. In DNA form, the CDR3 reads TGTGCCAGCAGCCTGATTGGACAGGGCTCCTACGAGCAGTACTTC. The rearrangement links TRBV27 to TRBJ2-7; TRBD1 matches at 8 bases. The CDR3 length is 15 residues. CDR1 is MNHEY, CDR2 SMNVEV, per germline (reference sequence). The V segment lost 6 bases and the J segment 0 bases; nucleotides outside the gene matches: 7.

This clonotype has ten or more counts. This may be a read error, as it is one base from a much larger clone. The chain couples TRBV6-1 to TRBJ1-1; D is perhaps TRBD1 (6 bases). The germline V and J ends were trimmed by 11 bases and 9 bases, with 13 bases remaining between them. The CDR3 contains 10 residues. Germline V gene data show CDR1 as MNHNS and CDR2 as SASEGT. CDR3 in DNA: TGTGCCGCGGGGGGCAATAAAGCTTTCTTT. This sequence encodes CAAGGNKAFF.

This clonotype was picked up many times. The rearrangement links TRBV6-5 to TRBJ1-6; D remains unclear. Germline values: CDR1 MNHEY, CDR2 SVGAGI. The CDR3 runs to 15 residues. V dropped 2 bases and J dropped 9 bases, with 14 bases sitting between them. The CDR3 here is CASSYKQLLTSPLHF. CDR3 DNA: TGTGCCAGCAGTTACAAACAGCTTTTAACTTCACCCCTCCACTTT.

This clonotype has at least ten counts. V and J are TRBV2 and TRBJ1-1, with D maybe TRBD1 (5 bases). The V end lost 2 bases, the J end lost 12 bases, and 19 bases lay between the germline ends. This CDR3 is 14 amino acids long. Germline V CDR1 and CDR2: SNHLY, FYNNEI. In DNA, the CDR3 is TGTGCCAGCAGTGAAAGGGGTACCGGGATTAGGTCTTTCTTT. Protein: CASSERGTGIRSFF. Together with reference TRBV2 and TRBJ1-1, the CDR3 gives the full variable domain: EPEVTQTPSHQVTQMGQEVILRCVPISNHLYFYWYRQILGQKVEFLVSFYNNEISEKSEIFDDQFSVERPDGSNFTLKIRSTKLEDSAMYFCASSERGTGIRSFFGQGTRLTVV.

The chain employs TRBV6-5 and TRBJ1-2; D unclear. V lost 2 bases, J lost 0 bases, and 16 bases lay in between. CDR1 MNHEY and CDR2 SVGAGI come from the germline V gene. The CDR3 loop spans 17 amino acids. DNA of the CDR3: TGTGCCAGCAGTTACCGCGACGCTTCAAGACCTAACTATGGCTACACCTTC. Protein product: CASSYRDASRPNYGYTF.

This clonotype occurred many times. The gene calls are TRBV19 and TRBJ2-2; D uncertain. Germline CDR1 LNHDA, CDR2 SQIVND (reference sequence). There are 13 residues in the CDR3. The V end was cut by 1 base, the J end by 7 bases, with 7 bases between. The CDR3 reads CASSIVGGGELFF. CDR3 bases: TGTGCCAGTAGTATAGTTGGCGGCGGGGAGCTGTTTTTT.

The chain is built from TRBV6-2 or TRBV6-3 and TRBJ2-7, with 8 bases identical to TRBD1. Germline trimming cut 5 bases from V and 3 bases from J; bases unmatched to any gene: 9. The germline gives CDR1 MNHEY, CDR2 SVGEGT. The CDR3 is 15 amino acids. The CDR3 nucleotides are TGTGCCAGCAGTCCTGCTGGACAGGGAATCTACGAGCAGTACTTC. Encoded protein: CASSPAGQGIYEQYF.

This clonotype was found many times. The chain links TRBV2 to TRBJ1-3; D uncertain. The germline V and J ends were trimmed by 0 bases and 4 bases, with 13 bases remaining between them. This CDR3 is 16 amino acids long. Germline assignment: CDR1 SNHLY and CDR2 FYNNEI. CDR3 amino acids: CASSEALRGFGNTIYF. The DNA for the CDR3 is TGTGCCAGCAGTGAAGCGCTTCGGGGATTCGGAAACACCATATATTTT.

This clonotype was seen many times. J is TRBJ2-5 and V is TRBV27, with D possibly being TRBD2 (7 bases). With 8 bases removed from V and 7 bases from J, the gap between germline ends came to 23 bases. This CDR3 is built from 15 residues. CDR1 MNHEY and CDR2 SMNVEV come from the germline V gene (reference sequence). The CDR3 sequence is CASGPAGAGKGTQYF. The CDR3 bases are TGTGCCAGCGGGCCGGCGGGGGCAGGGAAGGGGACCCAGTACTTC.

This clonotype turned up a few times. The CDR3 is CASSDRLQTQYF. Written as DNA, the CDR3 is TGTGCCAGCAGCGACAGGCTACAGACCCAGTACTTC. The chain carries TRBV6-1 and TRBJ2-5, with D possibly being TRBD1 (6 bases). The V gene's germline CDR1 is MNHNS and CDR2 SASEGT. The V end lost 6 bases, the J end lost 6 bases, and 11 bases lay between the germline ends. The CDR3 loop spans 12 amino acids.

In this sample, this clonotype turned up many times. This CDR3 is CASSFSYRGQETQYF. For the CDR3, the DNA is TGTGCCAGCAGCTTCTCCTACAGGGGACAAGAGACCCAGTACTTC. This chain uses TRBV11-2 with TRBJ2-5; TRBD1 matches at 7 bases. This CDR3 region has 15 residues. Germline V gene data show CDR1 as SGHAT and CDR2 as FQNNGV. V lost 3 bases to trimming and J lost 2 bases; unmatched junction nucleotides: 6. The entire variable domain, with the rest obtained from reference TRBV11-2 and TRBJ2-5, is as follows: EAGVAQSPRYKIIEKRQSVAFWCNPISGHATLYWYQQILGQGPKLLIQFQNNGVVDDSQLPKDRFSAERLKGVDSTLKIQPAKLEDSAVYLCASSFSYRGQETQYFGPGTRLLVL.

In this sample, this clonotype turned up many times. The CDR3 bases are TGTGCCAGCAGCTTAGATCCCGGTGTAGCGACCCAGTACTTC. This encodes CASSLDPGVATQYF. The rearrangement uses TRBV11-2 and TRBJ2-5; D gene ambiguous. The CDR3 has 14 residues. Between the trimmed V and J ends, which lost 0 bases and 7 bases, there was a span of 12 bases. Germline V CDR1 and CDR2: SGHAT, FQNNGV. The full variable domain, completed using reference TRBV11-2 and TRBJ2-5, is EAGVAQSPRYKIIEKRQSVAFWCNPISGHATLYWYQQILGQGPKLLIQFQNNGVVDDSQLPKDRFSAERLKGVDSTLKIQPAKLEDSAVYLCASSLDPGVATQYFGPGTRLLVL.